Following are 21 T cell receptor beta chains from one sample sequenced in a study of regulatory T cells in long-lasting Graves disease. Assembly of TCR beta libraries relied on iRepertoire HTBI primers together with Arm-PCR of CDR3 regions. TCRdb fed the multiplex PCR reads into MiXCR, producing one record per CDR3 protein. The table shows approximately 350,000 distinct CDR3 sequences, with roughly 25% occurring only once. Time point given: persistent/refractory GD, antithyroid drugs over 5 years with positive TRAb. RNA extracted from PBMCs served as the sequencing template. Specimen: peripheral blood mononuclear cells (PBMCs), collected when the disease was refractory, from a patient treated with antithyroid drugs. Every receptor here comes from a woman between 35 and 50 years old with Graves disease.

The chain couples TRBV11-1 to TRBJ2-7, with 9 nucleotides matching TRBD2. The germline gives CDR1 SGHAT, CDR2 FQDESV (reference sequence). The CDR3 is 15 amino acids. V trimming: 1 base; J trimming: 2 bases; junction bases outside the gene matches: 3. Written as DNA, the CDR3 is TGTGCCAGCAGCTTAGATAGCGGGAGTCCCTACGAGCAGTACTTC. Its translation is CASSLDSGSPYEQYF.

This clonotype was observed at least ten times. The J gene is TRBJ2-7, the V gene TRBV7-8, with 8 positions matching TRBD2. V lost 3 bases to trimming and J lost 2 bases; unmatched junction nucleotides: 3. Germline V gives CDR1 SGHVS, CDR2 FQNEAQ. CDR3 length: 14 amino acids. The CDR3 reads CASSFSGMAYEQYF. The CDR3 nucleotides read TGTGCCAGCAGCTTTAGCGGGATGGCCTACGAGCAGTACTTC. The full variable domain, its missing parts supplied by reference TRBV7-8 and TRBJ2-7, is GAGVSQSPRYKVAKRGQDVALRCDPISGHVSLFWYQQALGQGPEFLTYFQNEAQLDKSGLPSDRFFAERPEGSVSTLKIQRTQQEDSAVYLCASSFSGMAYEQYFGPGTRLTVT.

This clonotype was detected many times. The V gene is TRBV27, the J gene TRBJ2-7; the match to TRBD2 covers 10 bases. The trim removed 8 bases at V and 5 bases at J, leaving 6 bases unmatched. Germline V CDR1 and CDR2: MNHEY, SMNVEV (reference sequence). This CDR3 spans 13 amino acids. This chain's CDR3 is CASALAGHHEQYF. CDR3 in DNA: TGTGCCAGCGCACTAGCGGGACACCACGAGCAGTACTTC.

In its sample, this clonotype was seen a few times. The chain uses TRBV15 and TRBJ1-3; tentative D call: TRBD1 (5 bases). Trimming pared 0 bases from V and 1 base from J, leaving 16 bases between. From germline, CDR1 is LNHNV and CDR2 YYDKDF (reference sequence). The CDR3 sequence is 18 residues long. CDR3 in DNA: TGTGCCACCAGCAGAGATGGGGTCAGGGCCCGGTCTGGAAACACCATATATTTT. Encoded protein: CATSRDGVRARSGNTIYF.

This clonotype was seen repeatedly, ten times or more. The chain combines TRBV24-1 with TRBJ1-5; no firm D call. Trimming took 2 bases from V and 0 from J, leaving 16 bases between them. The germline V gene has CDR1 KGHDR and CDR2 SFDVKD. The CDR3 length is 18 residues. CDR3 sequence (DNA): TGTGCCACCAGTGATTCAAACGCCAACAGATTTAGCAATCAGCCCCAGCATTTT. Its translation is CATSDSNANRFSNQPQHF.

The rearrangement joins TRBV7-9 to TRBJ1-1, with 7 positions matching TRBD1. Trimming removed 3 bases from V and 7 bases from J; junction bases left unmatched: 8. The CDR3 consists of 14 residues. CDR1 is SEHNR and CDR2 is FQNEAQ in the germline V gene (reference sequence). The CDR3 spells CASSLATGTDEAFF. The CDR3 DNA reads as TGTGCCAGCAGCTTGGCGACAGGGACCGATGAAGCTTTCTTT.

This clonotype was seen more than once but under ten times. This chain links TRBV29-1 with TRBJ2-7; 14 nucleotides agree with TRBD2. The germline CDR1 and CDR2 sequences are SQVTM and ANQGSEA. This CDR3 region has 15 residues. J was trimmed by 5 bases and V by 2 bases; bases with no gene match: 5. CDR3 region: CSVEIGLAGGNEQYF. CDR3 sequence (DNA): TGCAGCGTTGAAATCGGACTAGCGGGAGGAAACGAGCAGTACTTC.

This clonotype was seen ten or more times. The rearrangement joins TRBV12-3 or TRBV12-4 to TRBJ1-1; no definite D call. There are 14 residues in the CDR3. Trimming pared 1 base from V and 6 bases from J, leaving 12 bases between. CDR3 protein: CASSLVILNPEAFF. The CDR3 DNA reads TGTGCCAGCAGTTTAGTTATTCTTAATCCTGAAGCTTTCTTT.

The sample holds a few counts of this clonotype. A much larger clonotype is one base distant, so this may be a read error. In DNA, the CDR3 is TGTGCCAGCAGTGATGGATCGGGACGAGAGACCCGGTACTTC. Protein: CASSDGSGRETRYF. V and J are TRBV2 and TRBJ2-5; D tentatively reads TRBD1 or TRBD2 (5 bases each). This CDR3 is 14 amino acids long. Germline V gene data show CDR1 as SNHLY and CDR2 as FYNNEI.

The genes are TRBV6-2 or TRBV6-3 and TRBJ2-1; D is unresolved. The CDR3 length is 16 residues. Germline-derived CDR1 and CDR2 are MNHEY and SVGEGT. V lost 5 bases and J 6 bases, leaving 20 bases between the germline ends. The CDR3 DNA reads as TGTGCCAGCAGTGCCCCGGCGGCCACCCCCGGCAATGAGCAGTTCTTC. It specifies CASSAPAATPGNEQFF.

This clonotype showed up just a few times. The chain is built from TRBV5-4 and TRBJ2-3; no clear D gene. The V gene's germline CDR1 is SGHNT and CDR2 YYREEE (reference sequence). Trimming cost V 4 bases and J 6 bases, with 24 bases left between them. The CDR3 runs 17 residues. The CDR3 DNA sequence: TGTGCCAGCAGCACCGTCCCTTCGCCATTTGAGGACGATACGCAGTATTTT. It yields the protein CASSTVPSPFEDDTQYF. Together with reference TRBV5-4 and TRBJ2-3, the CDR3 gives the full variable domain: ETGVTQSPTHLIKTRGQQVTLRCSSQSGHNTVSWYQQALGQGPQFIFQYYREEENGRGNFPPRFSGLQFPNYSSELNVNALELDDSALYLCASSTVPSPFEDDTQYFGPGTRLTVL.

This clonotype was detected many times. The chain recombines TRBV28 with TRBJ2-2; 7 bases are a match to TRBD2. V trimming: 6 bases; J trimming: 3 bases; junction bases outside the gene matches: 13. Germline V lookup: CDR1 MDHEN, CDR2 SYDVKM. The CDR3 has 17 amino acids. The CDR3 DNA reads as TGTGCCAGCAGCTGGGGGGGGTCCGCGATCGACACCGGGGAGCTGTTTTTT. As protein: CASSWGGSAIDTGELFF.

This clonotype showed up just a few times. The chain carries TRBV2 and TRBJ1-5; 12 bases map to TRBD1. Trimming at V came to 6 bases and at J to 1 base, leaving 7 bases not matched to a gene. This CDR3 has 17 residues. Germline-derived CDR1 and CDR2 are SNHLY and FYNNEI. The CDR3 region is CASSGGQGAGSNQPQHF. The CDR3, as DNA: TGTGCCAGCAGCGGGGGACAGGGGGCAGGAAGCAATCAGCCCCAGCATTTT.

This clonotype was seen repeatedly, ten times or more. The chain couples TRBV6-1 to TRBJ2-5, with TRBD2 matching 10 bases. The V segment lost 2 bases and the J segment 5 bases; nucleotides outside the gene matches: 8. The CDR3 contains 16 residues. Germline V lookup: CDR1 MNHNS, CDR2 SASEGT. The CDR3 DNA is TGTGCCAGCAGTGAATTGAGCGGGAGGGCCCGGGAGACCCAGTACTTC. Its protein product is CASSELSGRARETQYF.

About this clonotype: With a much larger clone just one base away, this may be a read error. The chain uses TRBV28 and TRBJ1-5, with a possible D match to TRBD1 (6 bases). The germline V gene has CDR1 MDHEN and CDR2 SYDVKM. Between the trimmed V and J ends, which lost 5 bases and 6 bases, there was a span of 17 bases. The CDR3 totals 15 residues. CDR3 region: CASSVQTGLSQPQHF. The CDR3 bases are TGTGCCAGCAGTGTGCAAACAGGGCTTAGTCAGCCCCAGCATTTT.

This clonotype came up a few times. The chain is built from TRBV18 and TRBJ2-5; the D is unclear. CDR1 is KGHSH and CDR2 is LQKENI in the germline V gene. The CDR3 has 13 residues. The germline V and J ends were trimmed by 6 bases and 5 bases, with 13 bases remaining between them. This chain's CDR3 is CASSPAKDETQYF. CDR3 DNA sequence: TGTGCCAGCTCCCCTGCTAAGGATGAGACCCAGTACTTC.

This clonotype was counted only a few times. V and J are TRBV20-1 and TRBJ2-2, with D possibly being TRBD1 or TRBD2 (5 bases each). CDR3 length: 14 residues. V lost 5 bases, J lost 4 bases, and 14 bases lay in between. CDR1 is DFQATT, CDR2 SNEGSKA, per germline (reference sequence). The CDR3, as DNA: TGCAGTGCTGGGACCCAAGAGGGCACCGGGGAGCTGTTTTTT. It encodes CSAGTQEGTGELFF.

This clonotype was detected many times. The chain joins TRBV28 to TRBJ1-4, with D perhaps TRBD1 (6 bases). The V gene lost 8 bases and the J gene lost 3 bases, with 13 bases spanning the gap. CDR3 length equals 14 residues. Germline V gene sequence: CDR1 MDHEN, CDR2 SYDVKM. For the CDR3, the DNA is TGTGCCAGCGGGGAACAGGGAGCTAATGAAAAACTGTTTTTT. Protein sequence: CASGEQGANEKLFF. Together with reference TRBV28 and TRBJ1-4, the CDR3 gives the full variable domain: DVKVTQSSRYLVKRTGEKVFLECVQDMDHENMFWYRQDPGLGLRLIYFSYDVKMKEKGDIPEGYSVSREKKERFSLILESASTNQTSMYLCASGEQGANEKLFFGSGTQLSVL.

The J gene is TRBJ2-1, the V gene TRBV2, with 8 bases fitting TRBD1. The CDR3 runs to 12 residues. V was clipped by 8 bases and J by 6 bases; unmatched bases: 3. Germline lookup yields CDR1 SNHLY and CDR2 FYNNEI. CDR3 in DNA: TGTGCCAGCCGGACAGGGCGCAATGAGCAGTTCTTC. Protein product: CASRTGRNEQFF.

This chain uses TRBV4-1 with TRBJ2-4, with a tentative D call TRBD2 (5 bases). V dropped 4 bases and J dropped 1 base, with 11 bases sitting between them. The germline V gene encodes CDR1 MGHRA and CDR2 YSYEKL. The CDR3 covers 15 residues. The CDR3 DNA reads as TGCGCCAGCAGCCCACAACTAGTGGCCAAAAACATTCAGTACTTC. Translated, it gives CASSPQLVAKNIQYF.

This clonotype was counted between two and nine times. The rearrangement links TRBV30 to TRBJ1-2; no clear D. The CDR3 consists of 14 residues. Germline V gene lookup returns CDR1 GTSNPN and CDR2 SVGIG (reference sequence). V was trimmed by 2 bases and J by 0 bases, leaving 10 bases between them. The CDR3 bases are TGTGCCTGGAGTCGGGTGATATCTAACTATGGCTACACCTTC. This sequence encodes CAWSRVISNYGYTF.